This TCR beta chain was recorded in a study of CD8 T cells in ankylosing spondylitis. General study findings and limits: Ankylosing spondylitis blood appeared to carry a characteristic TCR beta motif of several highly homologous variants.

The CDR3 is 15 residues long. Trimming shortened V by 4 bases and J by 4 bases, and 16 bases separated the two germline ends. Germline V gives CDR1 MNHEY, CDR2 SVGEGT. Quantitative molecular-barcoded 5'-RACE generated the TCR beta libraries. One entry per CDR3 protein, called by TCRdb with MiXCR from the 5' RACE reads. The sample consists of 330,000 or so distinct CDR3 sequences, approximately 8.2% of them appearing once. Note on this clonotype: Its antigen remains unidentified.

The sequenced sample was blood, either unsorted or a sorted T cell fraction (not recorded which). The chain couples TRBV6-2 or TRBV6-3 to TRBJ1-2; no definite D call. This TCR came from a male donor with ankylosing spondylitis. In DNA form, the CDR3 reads TGTGCCAGCAGTTCCCTTCCCTCTTGGGGCTATGGCTACACCTTC. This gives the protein CASSSLPSWGYGYTF.